The entry that follows covers one T cell receptor (beta chain) sequence. The antigen is undetermined. This sample was included in a study of PD-1 blockade in classical Hodgkin lymphoma. Study-wide points: TCR diversity in CD4+, not CD8+, cells rose significantly by C4D1. Complete responders had baseline diversity similar to newly diagnosed patients. Sources of repertoire differences remain undefined, possibly disease activity or prior therapy. Individuals who commenced nivolumab within less than 1 year of ASCT were excluded.

Libraries were prepared by immunoSEQ multiplex PCR; TCRdb keeps only in-frame clonotypes and omits some of them. In the table there are more than 75,000 clones, 85% to 95% of which are singletons. The time point denotes: cycle 4 day 1 (C4D1), after six to seven weeks of nivolumab. Each of the patients experienced relapse following autologous stem cell transplantation, and their brentuximab vedotin exposure differed. Germline V gene data show CDR1 as GTSNPN and CDR2 as SVGIG (reference sequence). This CDR3 has 13 residues. V lost 3 bases and J lost 5, with 13 bases in between. The chain has TRBV30 and TRBJ1-1; D is undetermined. The sequence was collected from a human donor with classical Hodgkin lymphoma. Sample: peripheral blood mononuclear cells (PBMCs), taken before the fourth cycle of nivolumab. The CDR3: CAWSQTVVTEAFF. CDR3 sequence (DNA): TGTGCCTGGAGCCAGACTGTAGTTACTGAAGCTTTCTTT.